One and the same sample provided the 3 T cell receptor beta chains below, sequenced in a study of memory CD4+ T cells and cytomegalovirus serostatus. The sort gate was single viable CD3+CD4+CD8-CD45RO+ cells for memory CD4+ T cells. TCRdb's table, derived via immunoSEQ multiplex PCR, lists solely in-frame clones and lacks some. Of tens of thousands of clones in the sample, approximately 80% were seen once. The sequencing input was memory CD4+ T cells from blood. The origin of the receptors is an adult in good health and CMV-seronegative.

This clone was observed a single time. At the DNA level, this CDR3 is encoded by other sequences in the same sample as well. The chain recombines TRBV20-1 with TRBJ2-1, with D unclear. CDR1 DFQATT and CDR2 SNEGSKA come from the germline V gene (reference sequence). V was trimmed by 3 bases and J by 7 bases, leaving 7 bases between them. The CDR3 covers 11 residues. CDR3 nucleotides: TGCAGTGCTAGGGTGGCGAATGAGCAGTTCTTC. Its protein is CSARVANEQFF.

The V and J genes are TRBV4-3 and TRBJ2-3; perhaps TRBD1 as D (6 bases). Germline loops: CDR1 LGHNA, CDR2 YSLEER. The CDR3 spans 18 residues. V shed 0 bases and J shed 3 bases, with 19 bases lying between them. This CDR3 reads CASSQDYQGWSGTDTQYF. The CDR3 DNA sequence: TGCGCCAGCAGCCAAGATTATCAGGGGTGGTCAGGTACAGATACGCAGTATTTT.

The chain couples TRBV7-9 to TRBJ2-2; D is uncertain. V dropped 5 bases and J dropped 5 bases, with 15 bases sitting between them. In germline, CDR1 is SEHNR, CDR2 FQNEAQ (reference sequence). The CDR3 consists of 15 residues. The CDR3 is CASSQRRLDTGELFF. The CDR3 nucleotides are TGTGCCAGCAGCCAGAGGCGGCTTGATACCGGGGAGCTGTTTTTT.